This T cell receptor beta chain was observed in a study of control samples from healthy donors and cancer patients (dated by TCRdb to 2019 to 2021). The library was prepared using the immunoSEQ multiplex PCR assay. The immuneACCESS repertoire file appears here via TCRdb, limited to in-frame rearrangements. These files lack a portion of the clones; in checked studies, under half of the deficit traces to unresolved V genes, and the cause of the others is not known. In all, the sample holds about 140,000 clones, and 75% to 95% of those were seen once. The ten largest make up 3% to 3.5% of the sample. V gives up 7 bases and J gives up 0 bases, and the segment between their germline ends measures 7 bases. Per the germline V gene, MDHEN is the CDR1 and SYDVKM is the CDR2. Inclusive of the bounding cysteine and phenylalanine, the CDR3 is 14 residues long. Only CDR3 DNA remains: 42 bases, in frame from the first base.

Points on this clone: Its antigen is currently not known. The record has no base qualities; no much larger clone is one base away.

The sequence derives from a man aged 25-45 years in good health. Input material: blood. The chain links TRBV28 with TRBJ1-6; the D gene identity is not certain. DNA sequence: TGTGCCAGCACCCAGAGCTCCTATAATTCACCCCTCCACTTT. Its product reads: CASTQSSYNSPLHF.